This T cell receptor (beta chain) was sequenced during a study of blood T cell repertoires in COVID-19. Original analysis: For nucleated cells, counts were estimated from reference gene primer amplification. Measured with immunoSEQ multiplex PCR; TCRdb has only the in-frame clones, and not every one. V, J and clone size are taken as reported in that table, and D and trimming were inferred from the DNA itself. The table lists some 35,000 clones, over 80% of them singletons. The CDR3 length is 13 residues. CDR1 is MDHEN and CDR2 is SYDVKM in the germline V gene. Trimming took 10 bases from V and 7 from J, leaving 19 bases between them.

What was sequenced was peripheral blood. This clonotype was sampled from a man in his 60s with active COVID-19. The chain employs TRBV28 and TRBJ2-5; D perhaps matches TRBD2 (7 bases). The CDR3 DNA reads TGTGCCATCTCGGAGGGGGGGCTGGGGACCCAGTACTTC. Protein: CAISEGGLGTQYF.